This T cell receptor (beta chain) was identified during a study of blood T cells in healthy people across ages. Overall study context: Per every two T cells, about one barcoded beta molecule was captured by template switching.

A sample-barcoded 5' primer and a J-beta primer mix were used in a second PCR of about 7 to 12 cycles. TCRdb re-analysed the 5' RACE reads in MiXCR, keeping a single row per CDR3 protein. The table has 550,000 to 600,000 distinct CDR3 sequences, 27% seen once. Peripheral blood, about 9.3 milliliters per donor, was collected. The study, taken as a whole, reports: There was a strong correlation between TCR beta diversity and naive T cell percentage.

CDR1 is SGHDN and CDR2 is FVKESK in the germline V gene. The CDR3 contains 15 residues. Details on this clonotype: Its antigen is undetermined. One junction end disagrees with the germline gene, perhaps due to a read error.

The chain employs TRBV14 and TRBJ2-5, with D perhaps TRBD1 or TRBD2 (5 bases each). This receptor was taken from a woman in her 70s in good health. Sequencing was done on a sample of blood. CDR3 nucleotide sequence: TGTGCCAGCAGCCGACAGAGAGGGGCCGGGGAGACCCAGCACTTT. It codes for CASSRQRGAGETQHF.